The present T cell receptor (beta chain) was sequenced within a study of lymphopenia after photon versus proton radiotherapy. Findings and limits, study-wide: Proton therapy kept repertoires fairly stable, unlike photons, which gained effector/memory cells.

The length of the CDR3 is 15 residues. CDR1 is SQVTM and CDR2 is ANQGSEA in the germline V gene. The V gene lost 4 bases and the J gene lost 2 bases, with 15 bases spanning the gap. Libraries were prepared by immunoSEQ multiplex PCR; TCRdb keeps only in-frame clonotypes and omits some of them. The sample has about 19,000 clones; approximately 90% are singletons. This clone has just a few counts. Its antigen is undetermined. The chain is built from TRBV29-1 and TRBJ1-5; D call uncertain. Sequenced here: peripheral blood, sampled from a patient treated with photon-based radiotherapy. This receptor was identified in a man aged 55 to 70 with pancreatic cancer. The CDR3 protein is CSVADGILGNQPQHF. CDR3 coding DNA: TGCAGCGTTGCGGACGGGATCCTTGGCAATCAGCCCCAGCATTTT.